A selection of T cell receptor beta chains follows, all from one sample in a study of blood T cell repertoires in COVID-19. The data were produced by immunoSEQ multiplex PCR, yet TCRdb's version contains in-frame clones alone and is incomplete. Among approximately 240,000 clones, roughly 84% were seen once, and the ten largest hold 3% to 4%. Sequencing input: peripheral blood. These receptors all stem from a woman in her thirties or forties with active or convalescent COVID-19. CDR3s include the opening cysteine and the closing phenylalanine or tryptophan. A D gene is named only where the DNA matches it firmly. Size is omitted from some rows. Given values are once, few, many or a class for expanded clones.

size	D	V	J	CDR3	DNA
.	TRBD1	TRBV13	TRBJ2-1	CASSSYRGRMSGSYNEQFF	TGTGCCAGCAGCTCCTACAGGGGGCGCATGTCAGGTTCCTACAATGAGCAGTTCTTC
.	TRBD2	TRBV7-6	TRBJ2-2	CASSKGLAGAYTGELFF	TGTGCCAGCAGTAAGGGACTAGCGGGGGCCTACACCGGGGAGCTGTTTTTT
once	.	TRBV7-6	TRBJ1-5	CASSLASNQPQHF	TGTGCCAGCAGCTTGGCTTCTAATCAGCCCCAGCATTTT
few	.	TRBV30	TRBJ2-2	CAWSGGANTGELFF	TGTGCCTGGAGTGGGGGAGCGAACACCGGGGAGCTGTTTTTT
.	.	TRBV6-5	TRBJ2-1	CASSPAGQPYNEQFF	TGTGCCAGCAGCCCGGCGGGACAGCCCTACAATGAGCAGTTCTTC
.	TRBD1	TRBV5-1	TRBJ2-3	CASSAVPGQGAGTDTQYF	TGCGCCAGCAGCGCGGTCCCGGGACAGGGGGCGGGAACAGATACGCAGTATTTT
.	TRBD1	TRBV2	TRBJ1-2	CASSDGDRANYGYTF	TGTGCCAGCAGTGATGGAGACAGGGCTAACTATGGCTACACCTTC
.	TRBD1	TRBV6-6	TRBJ1-1	CASSYSIQGVDTEAFF	TGTGCCAGCAGTTACTCCATACAGGGGGTCGACACTGAAGCTTTCTTT
.	.	TRBV6-5	TRBJ2-7	CASSTGGAYEQYF	TGTGCCAGCAGCACAGGTGGGGCCTACGAGCAGTACTTC
.	.	TRBV6-5	TRBJ2-3	CASNRVFADTQYF	TGTGCCAGCAATCGAGTGTTTGCAGATACGCAGTATTTT
.	.	TRBV19	TRBJ1-4	CASSIDLRQEVRKTVF	TGTGCCAGTAGTATAGATCTGAGGCAGGAGGTGAGAAAAACTGTTTTT
few	.	TRBV18	TRBJ2-3	CASSPSTEGRTQYF	TGTGCCAGCTCACCATCGACGGAGGGACGGACGCAGTATTTT
.	.	TRBV18	TRBJ1-2	CASSPLGGYGYTF	TGTGCCAGCTCACCTCTAGGAGGATATGGCTACACCTTC
.	.	TRBV11-3	TRBJ1-2	CASSLNGVEGYTF	TGTGCCAGCAGCTTAAACGGGGTTGAAGGCTACACCTTC
.	.	TRBV3-1/TRBV3-2	TRBJ1-4	CASSQFHTGSEKLFF	TGTGCCAGCAGCCAATTCCATACTGGGAGTGAAAAACTGTTTTTT
.	.	TRBV7-2	TRBJ2-3	CASSLATDTQYF	TGTGCCAGCAGCTTAGCGACTGATACGCAGTATTTT
.	.	TRBV5-4	TRBJ1-2	CASRLRGQTNYGYTF	TGTGCCAGCAGATTACGTGGACAGACTAACTATGGCTACACCTTC
.	.	TRBV24-1	TRBJ1-4	CATSDLQGLREKLFF	TGTGCCACCAGTGATTTGCAGGGACTGCGAGAAAAACTGTTTTTT
once	.	TRBV3-1/TRBV3-2	TRBJ2-7	CASSQDLGGVYEQYF	TGTGCCAGCAGCCAAGATCTTGGGGGCGTGTACGAGCAGTACTTC
.	.	TRBV19	TRBJ1-4	CASSISGGRGEKLFF	TGTGCCAGTAGTATTTCGGGAGGCCGCGGCGAAAAACTGTTTTTT
.	.	TRBV20-1	TRBJ2-4	CSASPEHKNIQYF	TGCAGTGCTAGTCCGGAGCACAAAAACATTCAGTACTTC
.	TRBD1	TRBV20-1	TRBJ1-2	CSASTGQGAGNYGYTF	TGCAGTGCTAGTACCGGACAGGGGGCGGGTAACTATGGCTACACCTTC